This T cell receptor beta chain was recovered during a study of shared clonotypes between healthy human individuals. The healthy adult donors were HIV-negative and reported no recent acute infections or vaccinations. A CD45RA-negative memory subset and a CD45RA+ naive subset were separated from the CD4+ cells. The CDR3 length is 13 residues. Germline loops: CDR1 LNHNV, CDR2 YYDKDF (reference sequence). V was shortened by 1 base and J by 5 bases, with 6 bases between the two germline ends. Broader study findings: About 5% of naive CD4 clonotypes were shared across four donors. Since donors were few, the genetic and exposure-history diversity represented was limited.

A word on this clone: Its antigen remains unidentified.

The protocol was immunoSEQ multiplex PCR, while the TCRdb copy is restricted to in-frame clones and leaves out a portion. Here the sample spans some 2,100,000 clones, under 97% being singletons. Material: naive CD4+ T cells sorted from blood. Subset described: CD45RA+ positively selected. The V call is TRBV15, the J call TRBJ1-5, with D tentatively TRBD1 (5 bases). This receptor was obtained from a man aged 18 to 30 in good health. The CDR3 region is CATSRVRDQPQHF. The CDR3 DNA reads as TGTGCCACCAGCAGAGTCAGGGATCAGCCCCAGCATTTT.